Following are 8 T cell receptor beta chains from one sample sequenced in a study of control samples from healthy donors and cancer patients. Clones were sequenced by immunoSEQ multiplex PCR, and TCRdb holds only the in-frame ones, with some missing. The data hold some 100,000 clones, with roughly nine tenths observed a single time. The sample comprised blood. These receptors all stem from a woman aged 50 to 65 in good health.

This chain links TRBV6-1 with TRBJ1-4; 7 bases map to TRBD1. Per germline, CDR1 MNHNS and CDR2 SASEGT. The junction had 15 bases not matched to a gene; V was cut back by 5 bases and J by 6 bases. This CDR3 has 17 amino acids. CDR3 in amino acids: CASSKGATTGRHEKLFF. For the CDR3, the DNA is TGTGCCAGCAGTAAAGGGGCCACGACAGGGAGGCATGAAAAACTGTTTTTT.

This chain connects TRBV9 to TRBJ2-1; D not resolved. V was pared by 2 bases and J by 1 base, with 16 bases between. The germline gives CDR1 SGDLS, CDR2 YYNGEE. This CDR3 has 17 amino acids. Here the CDR3 reads CASSVGNIGLSYNEQFF. DNA of the CDR3: TGTGCCAGCAGCGTGGGAAATATAGGTCTTTCCTACAATGAGCAGTTCTTC. Full variable domain (missing parts from reference TRBV9 and TRBJ2-1): DSGVTQTPKHLITATGQRVTLRCSPRSGDLSVYWYQQSLDQGLQFLIQYYNGEERAKGNILERFSAQQFPDLHSELNLSSLELGDSALYFCASSVGNIGLSYNEQFFGPGTRLTVL.

V is TRBV25-1 and J is TRBJ2-3, with D perhaps matching TRBD2 (5 bases). Germline V lookup: CDR1 MGHDK, CDR2 SYGVNS. The ends were cut back, 1 base at V and 1 base at J, with 9 bases in the middle. There are 15 residues in the CDR3. DNA of the CDR3: TGTGCCAGCAGTGAATTCGTGGGAGGCACAGATACGCAGTATTTT. Its protein is CASSEFVGGTDTQYF.

This chain joins TRBV28 and TRBJ2-7, with D perhaps matching TRBD1 or TRBD2 (6 bases each). The ends were cut back, 3 bases at V and 7 bases at J, with 13 bases in the middle. The CDR3 runs 13 residues. Germline values: CDR1 MDHEN, CDR2 SYDVKM. The CDR3 loop is CASSFRGAVEQYF. CDR3 coding DNA: TGTGCCAGCAGTTTTAGGGGGGCCGTGGAGCAGTACTTC.

The V and J genes are TRBV6-5 and TRBJ1-5, with 7 bases fitting TRBD1. V shed 5 bases and J 4 bases; nucleotides not matched to a gene: 2. The CDR3 consists of 13 residues. Germline V gene sequence: CDR1 MNHEY, CDR2 SVGAGI. The CDR3 region is CASSRQGNQPQHF. Written as DNA, the CDR3 is TGTGCCAGCAGTCGACAGGGTAATCAGCCCCAGCATTTT.

The chain joins TRBV10-3 to TRBJ1-1, with D tentatively TRBD1 (6 bases). The CDR3 loop spans 13 amino acids. Germline CDR1 ENHRY, CDR2 SYGVKD. The V end was cut by 8 bases, the J end by 6 bases, with 16 bases between. CDR3 nucleotide sequence: TGTGCCATCGGGGGCAGTATGGATTCTGAAGCTTTCTTT. It specifies CAIGGSMDSEAFF.

CDR3 sequence: CASSLRTSGSSSYEQYF. The DNA for the CDR3 is TGTGCCAGCAGCTTGAGGACTAGCGGGTCGAGCTCCTACGAGCAGTACTTC. J is TRBJ2-7 and V is TRBV5-4; 11 positions agree with TRBD2. The CDR3 is 17 residues long. Germline CDR1 reads SGHNT; CDR2 reads YYREEE (reference sequence). Trimming cost V 1 base and J 0 bases; bases outside gene matches: 6.

The CDR3 sequence is CASSHLGLNTEAFF. In DNA form, the CDR3 reads TGTGCCAGCAGTCACCTCGGGTTGAACACTGAAGCTTTCTTT. This chain uses TRBV3-1 (or the pseudogene TRBV3-2) with TRBJ1-1; D is unresolved. Trimming took 6 bases from V and 0 from J, leaving 11 bases between them. This CDR3 is built from 14 residues. Germline CDR1 reads LGHDT; CDR2 reads YNNKEL (reference sequence).